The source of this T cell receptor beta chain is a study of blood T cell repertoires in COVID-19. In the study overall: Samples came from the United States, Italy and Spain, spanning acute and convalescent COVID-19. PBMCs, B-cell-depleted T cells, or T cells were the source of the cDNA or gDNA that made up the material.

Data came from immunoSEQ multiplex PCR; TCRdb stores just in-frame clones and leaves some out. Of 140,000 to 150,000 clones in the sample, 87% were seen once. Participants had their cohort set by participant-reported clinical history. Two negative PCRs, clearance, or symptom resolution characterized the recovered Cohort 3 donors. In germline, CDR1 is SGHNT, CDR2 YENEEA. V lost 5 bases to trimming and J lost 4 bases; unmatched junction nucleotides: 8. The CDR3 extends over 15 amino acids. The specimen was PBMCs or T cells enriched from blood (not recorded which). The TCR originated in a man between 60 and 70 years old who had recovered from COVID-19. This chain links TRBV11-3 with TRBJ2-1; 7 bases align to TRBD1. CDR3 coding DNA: TGTGCCAGCAGCCCTGACAGGGCTTGGTACAATGAGCAGTTCTTC. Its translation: CASSPDRAWYNEQFF.